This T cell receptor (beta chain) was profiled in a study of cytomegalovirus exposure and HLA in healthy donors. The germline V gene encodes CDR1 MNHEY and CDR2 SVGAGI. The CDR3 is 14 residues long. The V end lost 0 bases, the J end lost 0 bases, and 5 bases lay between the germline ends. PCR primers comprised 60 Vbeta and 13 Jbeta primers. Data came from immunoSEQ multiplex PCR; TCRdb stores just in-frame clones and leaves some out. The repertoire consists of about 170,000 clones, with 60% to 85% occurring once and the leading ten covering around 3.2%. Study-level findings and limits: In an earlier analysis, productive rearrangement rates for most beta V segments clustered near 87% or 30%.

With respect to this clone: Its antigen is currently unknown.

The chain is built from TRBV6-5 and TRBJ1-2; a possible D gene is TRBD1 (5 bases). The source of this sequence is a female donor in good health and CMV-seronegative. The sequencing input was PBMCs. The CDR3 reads CASSYSTANYGYTF. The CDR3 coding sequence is TGTGCCAGCAGTTACTCGACAGCTAACTATGGCTACACCTTC.